The clone carrying this T cell receptor beta chain was seen only once. These data originate in a study of blood T cell repertoires in COVID-19. Overall study: Sites in the United States, Italy and Spain provided acute and convalescent COVID-19 samples.

Profiling relied on immunoSEQ multiplex PCR, and the TCRdb table lists in-frame clones only, not all of them. This repertoire shows roughly 250,000 clones, over 70% found once; its top ten account for 2.5% to 4%. Trimming took 0 bases from V and 9 from J, leaving 10 bases between them. This CDR3 is built from 13 residues. Germline loops: CDR1 KGHSH, CDR2 LQKENI. The source of this sequence is a woman in her thirties or forties who had been exposed to COVID-19. The rearrangement uses TRBV18 and TRBJ2-3, with unresolved D. Sequenced material: PBMCs or T cells enriched from blood (not recorded which). CDR3 sequence: CASSPPVLDTQYF. The CDR3 nucleotides are TGTGCCAGCTCACCACCGGTGCTAGACACGCAGTATTTT.